The 26 T cell receptor beta chains below all came from one sample that was sequenced in a study of cytomegalovirus exposure and HLA in healthy donors (dated by TCRdb to the late 2010s). Libraries were built with the immunoSEQ multiplex PCR assay. For the multiplex PCR, a mixture combining 60 forward primers for TCR Vbeta segments and 13 reverse primers for TCR Jbeta segments was used. Held by TCRdb, this immuneACCESS table contains in-frame sequences only and omits some clones. Under half of the omission traces to an unresolved V gene where checked; the cause of the rest is unknown. This sample holds about 150,000 clones; roughly 74% were observed only once. The ten largest clones capture 2.8% of the sample. The source material was PBMCs. The receptors originated from a man younger than 30 in good health and CMV-seronegative.

The J gene is TRBJ2-1, the V gene TRBV5-1; D not certain. CDR3 length: 12 residues. Trimming stripped 5 bases from V and 4 bases from J, with 7 bases between. CDR1 SGHRS and CDR2 YFSETQ come from the germline V gene. This chain's CDR3 is CASRGTYNEQFF. The CDR3 bases are TGCGCCAGCAGGGGCACGTACAATGAGCAGTTCTTC.

The chain combines TRBV19 with TRBJ2-7; weak D call: TRBD1 (6 bases). Germline CDR1 reads LNHDA; CDR2 reads SQIVND (reference sequence). The V end was cut by 4 bases, the J end by 1 base, with 14 bases between. The CDR3 length is 15 residues. The CDR3 reads CASSNQGQMSYEQYF. As DNA, the CDR3 is TGTGCCAGTAGTAACCAAGGACAGATGTCCTACGAGCAGTACTTC.

About this clone itself: Mismatch with germline at one junction end may stem from a read error. V usage is TRBV6-5 and J usage is TRBJ2-5; D is uncertain. The CDR3 contains 14 residues. CDR1 is MNHEY and CDR2 is SVGAGI in the germline V gene. The CDR3 protein is CASRNPHFKETQYF. In DNA form, the CDR3 reads TGTGCCAGCAGAAACCCCCACTTTAAAGAAACCCAGTACTTC.

Only one count was recorded for this clone. The chain combines TRBV12-2 with TRBJ2-7; the D call in the table, TRBD1, was not verified against the DNA. TRBV12-2 is listed as a pseudogene. The CDR3 is 15 amino acids. The CDR3, as DNA: TGTGCAAGTCGCTTCCGGGACAGGGGGCTCTACGAGCAGTACGTC. It codes for CASRFRDRGLYEQYV.

The V call is TRBV6-1, the J call TRBJ2-6; maybe TRBD1 (5 bases). The length of the CDR3 is 15 residues. Trimming pared 6 bases from V and 0 bases from J, leaving 9 bases between. The germline CDR1 and CDR2 sequences are MNHNS and SASEGT. Here the CDR3 reads CASRTEPSGANVLTF. For the CDR3, the DNA is TGTGCCAGCAGGACAGAGCCCTCTGGGGCCAACGTCCTGACTTTC.

This rearrangement joins TRBV6-5 to TRBJ1-1; 12 bases match TRBD1. CDR1 and CDR2 from the germline V gene are MNHEY and SVGAGI. J gave up 1 base and V 7 bases, and 4 bases lay outside the gene matches. The CDR3 is 15 residues long. Here the CDR3 DNA reads TGTGCCAGCAAGAGGGACAGGGGGCCGAACACTGAAGCTTTCTTT. Amino acid sequence: CASKRDRGPNTEAFF.

The J gene is TRBJ1-4, the V gene TRBV6-1; maybe TRBD1 (6 bases). Per germline, CDR1 MNHNS and CDR2 SASEGT. The CDR3 runs to 14 residues. Deletions cut 5 bases from V and 4 bases from J, with 11 bases between. The CDR3 DNA follows: TGTGCCAGCAGTTATGGACAGTTTAATGAAAAACTGTTTTTT. The encoded protein is CASSYGQFNEKLFF.

This clone was detected only a few times. The chain joins TRBV5-1 to TRBJ2-2; TRBD1 matches at 11 bases. The CDR3 runs to 15 residues. Trimming cost V 4 bases and J 5 bases; bases outside gene matches: 4. The V gene's germline CDR1 is SGHRS and CDR2 YFSETQ. The CDR3 loop reads CASSLGTGGTGELFF. The CDR3 nucleotides are TGCGCCAGCAGCCTCGGGACAGGGGGAACCGGGGAGCTGTTTTTT.

J is TRBJ2-5 and V is TRBV19; perhaps TRBD1 as D (6 bases). Germline V gene sequence: CDR1 LNHDA, CDR2 SQIVND (reference sequence). The CDR3 loop spans 14 amino acids. The V end lost 5 bases, the J end lost 3 bases, and 13 bases lay between the germline ends. The CDR3 sequence: CASSSWAGEETQYF. Written as DNA, the CDR3 is TGTGCCAGTAGTTCCTGGGCAGGGGAAGAGACCCAGTACTTC.

As concerns this clone: Other nucleotide sequences in the sample specify the same CDR3. This chain joins TRBV18 and TRBJ1-5, with D uncertain. The CDR3 has 14 residues. The V gene's germline CDR1 is KGHSH and CDR2 LQKENI. Trimming removed 0 bases from V and 4 bases from J, with 7 bases in between. In DNA, the CDR3 is TGTGCCAGCTCACCACCAGGCGGAAATCAGCCCCAGCATTTT. It is translated as CASSPPGGNQPQHF.

This clone was observed a single time. The chain recombines TRBV5-6 with TRBJ1-1; TRBD1 matches at 10 bases. Germline trimming cut 1 base from V and 3 bases from J; bases unmatched to any gene: 3. Germline lookup yields CDR1 SGHDT and CDR2 YYEEEE. This CDR3 region has 15 residues. CDR3 amino acids: CASSLFGQGDTEAFF. DNA of the CDR3: TGTGCCAGCAGCTTGTTTGGACAGGGGGACACTGAAGCTTTCTTT.

The chain recombines TRBV18 with TRBJ2-7, with TRBD1 matching 12 bases. Germline V gives CDR1 KGHSH, CDR2 LQKENI. Germline trimming cut 4 bases from V and 7 bases from J; bases unmatched to any gene: 11. The CDR3 is 16 residues long. CDR3 in DNA: TGTGCCAGCTCACTAGGCCGGGACAGGGGGCCGCGGGAGCAGTACTTC. As protein: CASSLGRDRGPREQYF.

The rearrangement joins TRBV19 to TRBJ2-1, with D possibly matching TRBD2 (5 bases). The V and J ends lost 2 bases and 3 bases respectively, with 11 bases between them. Germline V gene data show CDR1 as LNHDA and CDR2 as SQIVND (reference sequence). The length of the CDR3 is 15 residues. CDR3 protein: CASSILGEGYNEQFF. DNA for the CDR3: TGTGCCAGTAGTATACTCGGGGAAGGCTACAATGAGCAGTTCTTC.

The CDR3: CAISELADEYF. The CDR3 DNA sequence: TGTGCCATCAGTGAGTTGGCTGATGAATACTTC. The chain couples TRBV10-3 to TRBJ2-5; no clear D. V lost 1 base and J 14 bases, leaving 11 bases between the germline ends. Germline V gene data show CDR1 as ENHRY and CDR2 as SYGVKD. The CDR3 extends over 11 amino acids.

The chain has TRBV5-1 and TRBJ2-6, with 7 bases aligning to TRBD1. Germline CDR1 SGHRS, CDR2 YFSETQ. The CDR3 contains 15 residues. The junction had 3 bases not matched to a gene; V was cut back by 4 bases and J by 2 bases. CDR3 protein: CASSKDRAGANVLTF. The DNA of the CDR3 is TGCGCCAGCAGCAAAGACAGGGCTGGGGCCAACGTCCTGACTTTC.

J is TRBJ1-2 and V is TRBV2, with TRBD1 matching over 7 bases. Trimming took 6 bases from V and 7 from J; bases not matched to a gene: 8. Germline CDR1 and CDR2: SNHLY and FYNNEI. The CDR3 sequence is 13 residues long. The CDR3 sequence: CASRDRDPGGYTF. As DNA, the CDR3 is TGTGCCAGCAGAGACAGGGACCCGGGTGGCTACACCTTC.

The gene calls are TRBV15 and TRBJ2-2, with D unresolved. This CDR3 has 13 residues. Trimming removed 6 bases at V and 7 bases at J, with 12 bases between. Germline V CDR1 and CDR2: LNHNV, YYDKDF (reference sequence). CDR3 amino acids: CATRPDPFGELFF. The CDR3 nucleotides are TGTGCCACCAGACCAGATCCGTTCGGGGAGCTGTTTTTT.

The chain links TRBV19 to TRBJ2-6; TRBD1 is a possible D gene (5 bases). Germline V lookup: CDR1 LNHDA, CDR2 SQIVND (reference sequence). V was cut by 3 bases and J by 0 bases, with 15 bases left in between. This CDR3 comprises 18 residues. CDR3 in amino acids: CASSMATVGSSGANVLTF. In DNA, the CDR3 is TGTGCCAGTAGTATGGCGACAGTGGGATCCTCTGGGGCCAACGTCCTGACTTTC.

The genes are TRBV19 and TRBJ1-1; D perhaps matches TRBD1 (5 bases). V was trimmed by 5 bases and J by 7 bases, leaving 14 bases between them. There are 13 residues in the CDR3. The germline gives CDR1 LNHDA, CDR2 SQIVND (reference sequence). The CDR3 loop is CASSSRGTFEAFF. In DNA form, the CDR3 reads TGTGCCAGTAGTTCCCGGGGGACCTTTGAAGCTTTCTTT.

This clone appeared a single time. The CDR3 coding sequence is TGTGCCACCATGGACAGGGACGAGCAGTACGTC. It yields the protein CATMDRDEQYV. The chain carries TRBV15 and TRBJ2-7, with TRBD1 identical over 8 bases. The germline CDR1 and CDR2 sequences are LNHNV and YYDKDF (reference sequence). After removal of 7 bases from V and 5 bases from J, the junction contained 1 base not matched to a gene. The CDR3 totals 11 residues.

The chain is built from TRBV6-1 and TRBJ2-7, with 9 bases matching TRBD1. This CDR3 contains 15 residues. The trim removed 6 bases at V and 1 base at J, leaving 7 bases unmatched. From germline, CDR1 is MNHNS and CDR2 SASEGT. The DNA of the CDR3 is TGTGCCAGCAGCCAAAACAGGGGGCTATCCTACGAGCAGTACTTC. Its protein is CASSQNRGLSYEQYF.

This clone was found a few times. The chain is built from TRBV2 and TRBJ2-5, with 11 bases lining up with TRBD1. This CDR3 comprises 18 residues. Germline trimming cut 5 bases from V and 3 bases from J; bases unmatched to any gene: 14. The germline gives CDR1 SNHLY, CDR2 FYNNEI. CDR3 sequence reads: CASSSPGTGGFFEETQYF. In nucleotides, the CDR3 is TGTGCCAGCAGTTCACCCGGGACAGGGGGGTTTTTTGAAGAGACCCAGTACTTC.

This chain connects TRBV10-3 to TRBJ1-6, with TRBD1 matching 7 bases. The CDR3 has 14 amino acids. Germline V gene data show CDR1 as ENHRY and CDR2 as SYGVKD. V trimming: 8 bases; J trimming: 7 bases; junction bases outside the gene matches: 8. CDR3 region: CAIRQGQGNSPLHF. CDR3 DNA sequence: TGTGCCATCCGACAGGGTCAGGGGAATTCACCCCTCCACTTT.

The gene calls are TRBV18 and TRBJ1-1; no reliable D call. This CDR3 has 15 residues. V was clipped by 0 bases and J by 1 base, with 9 bases between them. Germline V lookup: CDR1 KGHSH, CDR2 LQKENI. This CDR3 reads CASSPPRAENTEAFF. The DNA for the CDR3 is TGTGCCAGCTCACCACCGAGGGCCGAGAACACTGAAGCTTTCTTT.

This rearrangement joins TRBV7-2 to TRBJ2-1; 11 bases map to TRBD2. The CDR3 runs to 16 residues. Germline V gives CDR1 SGHTA, CDR2 FQGNSA. J lost 4 bases, V lost 1 base, and 3 bases had no gene match. The CDR3 DNA reads TGTGCCAGCAGCTTAGGACTAGCGGGGCTTTACAATGAGCAGTTCTTC. It translates to CASSLGLAGLYNEQFF. The full variable domain, rest sourced from reference TRBV7-2 and TRBJ2-1, is GAGVSQSPSNKVTEKGKDVELRCDPISGHTALYWYRQSLGQGLEFLIYFQGNSAPDKSGLPSDRFSAERTGGSVSTLTIQRTQQEDSAVYLCASSLGLAGLYNEQFFGPGTRLTVL.

The chain has TRBV29-1 and TRBJ1-1, with unresolved D. The CDR3 is 13 residues long. Germline lookup yields CDR1 SQVTM and CDR2 ANQGSEA. Trimming removed 2 bases from V and 7 bases from J, with 14 bases in between. DNA of the CDR3: TGCAGCGTTGAATCCTCCACACGCGGTGAAGCTTTCTTT. Translation gives CSVESSTRGEAFF.